Each of the 17 T cell receptor beta chains below was sequenced from the same sample in a study of T cells after yellow fever vaccination. TCRdb re-called the 5' RACE reads with MiXCR, one entry per CDR3 protein. The table has 300,000 or so distinct CDR3 sequences, 6.8% seen once. The sequences come from PBMCs, collected roughly 46 days after the first yellow fever vaccination. The source is a man between 18 and 29 years old who received the YFV17D yellow fever vaccine.

The chain recombines TRBV6-1 with TRBJ2-7; tentative D call: TRBD1 (6 bases). CDR3 length equals 14 residues. CDR1 and CDR2 (germline): MNHNS, SASEGT. Trimming left V 1 base short and J 2 bases short, with 9 bases between. This CDR3 reads CASSEDQGTYEQYF. The CDR3 DNA reads TGTGCCAGCAGTGAAGATCAGGGGACCTACGAGCAGTACTTC.

The count of this clonotype is one. CDR3 loop: CASSTIAAYNEQFF. CDR3 bases: TGTGCCAGCAGCACCATAGCGGCTTACAATGAGCAGTTCTTC. The chain links TRBV5-4 to TRBJ2-1, with TRBD2 as a possible D gene (6 bases). Trimming removed 4 bases from V and 4 bases from J, with 12 bases in between. Germline-derived CDR1 and CDR2 are SGHNT and YYREEE (reference sequence). This CDR3 has 14 amino acids.

This rearrangement joins TRBV20-1 to TRBJ1-2, with 7 bases aligning to TRBD1. Trimming took 5 bases from V and 0 from J; bases not matched to a gene: 3. The CDR3 sequence is 13 residues long. Per germline, CDR1 DFQATT and CDR2 SNEGSKA (reference sequence). This chain's CDR3 is CSAPGQANYGYTF. CDR3 in DNA: TGCAGTGCTCCCGGACAGGCTAACTATGGCTACACCTTC.

The table lists this clonotype with many counts. V gene TRBV5-4 combines with J gene TRBJ2-5; D is possibly TRBD2 (6 bases). The V and J ends lost 5 bases and 5 bases respectively, with 19 bases between them. Germline loops: CDR1 SGHNT, CDR2 YYREEE (reference sequence). The CDR3 contains 15 residues. The CDR3 bases are TGTGCCAGCAGTCTTGGGGAGGCACTCAGGGAGACCCAGTACTTC. Translating it yields CASSLGEALRETQYF.

The V and J genes are TRBV5-1 and TRBJ2-4; the D gene is possibly TRBD1 (6 bases). V lost 6 bases and J lost 7, with 11 bases in between. Germline V lookup: CDR1 SGHRS, CDR2 YFSETQ. This CDR3 comprises 12 residues. CDR3 nucleotides: TGCGCCAGCACGGACAGTCGGAACATTCAGTACTTC. Amino acid sequence: CASTDSRNIQYF.

The chain combines TRBV2 with TRBJ2-3; D perhaps matches TRBD2 (7 bases). The CDR3 covers 12 residues. V lost 11 bases and J lost 5, with 14 bases in between. Germline CDR1 is SNHLY and CDR2 is FYNNEI. CDR3 in DNA: TGTGCCGGGAACGGGGGGCGAGATACGCAGTATTTT. This codes for CAGNGGRDTQYF.

In its sample, this clonotype was seen many times. The rearrangement uses TRBV5-4 and TRBJ2-5; TRBD1 aligns across 8 bases. V was clipped by 6 bases and J by 2 bases; unmatched bases: 0. This CDR3 contains 12 residues. CDR1 is SGHNT and CDR2 is YYREEE in the germline V gene (reference sequence). The CDR3 protein is CASNRGQETQYF. In nucleotides, the CDR3 is TGTGCCAGCAACAGGGGGCAAGAGACCCAGTACTTC.

Of note for this clonotype: At one end, the junction sequence differs from germline, possibly due to a read error. The chain combines TRBV5-6 with TRBJ1-1; D is unresolved. CDR1 SGHDT and CDR2 YYEEEE come from the germline V gene. The CDR3 contains 14 residues. CDR3 residues: CASTLTHGRTEAFF. The CDR3 bases are TGTGCCAGCACCTTGACCCACGGGAGAACTGAAGCTTTCTTT.

The rearrangement links TRBV6-2 or TRBV6-3 to TRBJ2-1, with a weak D call TRBD1 (6 bases). The CDR3 is 15 residues long. Germline lookup yields CDR1 MNHEY and CDR2 SVGEGT. Trimming shortened V by 1 base and J by 10 bases, and 17 bases separated the two germline ends. The CDR3: CASSYLGYRAREQFF. The CDR3 nucleotides are TGTGCCAGCAGTTACTTAGGCTACAGGGCGCGGGAGCAGTTCTTC.

This clonotype was detected a few times. This rearrangement joins TRBV20-1 to TRBJ1-2; D is ambiguous. Germline-derived CDR1 and CDR2 are DFQATT and SNEGSKA (reference sequence). Trimming took 3 bases from V and 8 from J, leaving 10 bases between them. The CDR3 covers 11 residues. The DNA of the CDR3 is TGCAGTGCTAGCGCGGGGAAAGGCTACACCTTC. It translates to CSASAGKGYTF.

The table lists this clonotype with a few counts. The chain is built from TRBV27 and TRBJ2-1; D not certain. The length of the CDR3 is 10 residues. V was pared by 8 bases and J by 10 bases, with 9 bases between. Germline values: CDR1 MNHEY, CDR2 SMNVEV (reference sequence). The DNA for the CDR3 is TGTGCCAGCGGCCGGGCCGAGCAGTTCTTC. Translating gives CASGRAEQFF.

This clonotype was seen only a few times. The V call is TRBV28, the J call TRBJ2-4, with D hard to call. This CDR3 has 16 amino acids. Germline V gene lookup returns CDR1 MDHEN and CDR2 SYDVKM. V was pared by 2 bases and J by 0 bases, with 11 bases between. The CDR3 DNA is TGTGCCAGCAGTTTACCATACGTTCTAGCCAAAAACATTCAGTACTTC. Protein product: CASSLPYVLAKNIQYF.

The gene calls are TRBV11-2 and TRBJ1-3; D gene unclear. The CDR3 totals 15 residues. V gave up 5 bases and J gave up 7 bases, with 18 bases separating them. Germline V gene data show CDR1 as SGHAT and CDR2 as FQNNGV. The CDR3 reads CASSHTGEGGNTIYF. CDR3 sequence (DNA): TGTGCCAGCAGCCATACCGGAGAGGGAGGGAACACCATATATTTT.

This clonotype appeared many times. V and J are TRBV6-2 or TRBV6-3 and TRBJ1-2; D might be TRBD1 (6 bases). Germline V gene sequence: CDR1 MNHEY, CDR2 SVGEGT. V lost 4 bases and J lost 4, with 19 bases in between. CDR3 size: 16 residues. For the CDR3, the DNA is TGTGCCAGCAGTTCCGTCCTGAAAGACAGGCTCTATGGCTACACCTTC. As protein: CASSSVLKDRLYGYTF.

This clonotype was detected only a few times. The DNA of the CDR3 is TGTGCCAGCAGCCTGTCCCCGGGCCAGTCCTACGAGCAGTACTTC. It translates to CASSLSPGQSYEQYF. This chain links TRBV4-2 with TRBJ2-7; D ambiguous. Germline V gene lookup returns CDR1 LGHNA and CDR2 YNFKEQ. The CDR3 covers 15 residues. V lost 4 bases to trimming and J lost 1 base, with 14 bases between them.

V is TRBV7-3 and J is TRBJ2-4; tentatively, D is TRBD2 (7 bases). Germline CDR1 reads SGHTA; CDR2 reads FQGTGA. V lost 0 bases and J lost 6, with 9 bases in between. This CDR3 contains 14 residues. Here the CDR3 reads CASSLTGGRNIQYF. The CDR3 nucleotides are TGTGCCAGCAGCTTAACGGGGGGGCGAAACATTCAGTACTTC.

In this sample, this clonotype turned up many times. The rearrangement joins TRBV12-3 or TRBV12-4 to TRBJ2-7, with unresolved D. This CDR3 region has 13 residues. Trimming shortened V by 5 bases and J by 6 bases, and 14 bases separated the two germline ends. Here the CDR3 DNA reads TGTGCCAGCAGTAAGGGTTTGGCGAGCGAGCAGTACGTC. This translates into CASSKGLASEQYV.